Presented here are 2 T cell receptor beta chains from one specimen sequenced in a study of cytomegalovirus exposure and HLA in healthy donors. In the PCR, 60 Vbeta and 13 Jbeta primers were used. TCRdb keeps only in-frame clones here, not all; method: immunoSEQ multiplex PCR. The sample holds 100,000 to 150,000 clones, 75% to 85% seen once. Source material: PBMCs. All receptors derive from a man aged 40-50 years in good health and CMV-seronegative.

This clone was seen more than once but under ten times. This chain links TRBV7-9 with TRBJ1-4, with D tentatively TRBD1 (5 bases). The CDR3 covers 15 residues. With 8 bases removed from V and 4 bases from J, the gap between germline ends came to 17 bases. The germline gives CDR1 SEHNR, CDR2 FQNEAQ (reference sequence). The CDR3 coding sequence is TGTGCCAGCGGGGCAGGGATTTTGAGTAATGAAAAACTGTTTTTT. This translates into CASGAGILSNEKLFF. Full variable domain (rest looked up from reference TRBV7-9 and TRBJ1-4): DTGVSQNPRHKITKRGQNVTFRCDPISEHNRLYWYRQTLGQGPEFLTYFQNEAQLEKSRLLSDRFSAERPKGSFSTLEIQRTEQGDSAMYLCASGAGILSNEKLFFGSGTQLSVL.

The rearrangement links TRBV19 to TRBJ2-7; 8 positions agree with TRBD1. Germline-derived CDR1 and CDR2 are LNHDA and SQIVND (reference sequence). The trim removed 11 bases at V and 7 bases at J, leaving 19 bases unmatched. This CDR3 is built from 15 residues. CDR3 in amino acids: CAASKRTGMLSEQYF. DNA of the CDR3: TGTGCCGCCAGTAAACGGACAGGGATGCTCTCGGAGCAGTACTTC.